The 12 T cell receptor beta chains below all came from one sample that was sequenced in a study of T cell responses to AZD1222 COVID-19 vaccine. Sequencing was performed with immunoSEQ multiplex PCR; in TCRdb, only in-frame clones are kept and a portion is missing. The profile covers about 120,000 clones, with just over 90% appearing a single time and less than 8.5% taken by the ten largest. This material consisted of peripheral blood, taken on day 0 of AZD1222 vaccination. The receptors stem from an adult in good health.

The CDR3 protein is CASSVTGSSYNSPLHF. DNA of the CDR3: TGTGCCAGCAGCGTGACAGGGAGCTCCTATAATTCACCCCTCCACTTT. This chain joins TRBV7-8 and TRBJ1-6; 7 nucleotides match TRBD1. V dropped 5 bases and J dropped 0; count of bases not matched to a gene: 4. Looked up from germline, CDR1 is SGHVS and CDR2 is FQNEAQ. CDR3 length: 16 residues.

CDR3 coding DNA: TGTGCCACCAGTGATTCCACGCTCGGGGCCAACGTCCTGACTTTC. It codes for CATSDSTLGANVLTF. The gene calls are TRBV24-1 and TRBJ2-6; no clear D. Trimming removed 2 bases at V and 4 bases at J, with 8 bases between. Germline CDR1 reads KGHDR; CDR2 reads SFDVKD. This CDR3 comprises 15 residues.

J is TRBJ2-3 and V is TRBV5-1; 15 nucleotides align to TRBD2. CDR3 size: 18 residues. J gave up 2 bases and V 3 bases, and 7 bases lay outside the gene matches. The germline CDR1 and CDR2 sequences are SGHRS and YFSETQ. The CDR3 nucleotides read TGCGCCAGCAGCTCGGGACTAGCGGGGGGTCTAATCACAGATACGCAGTATTTT. It codes for CASSSGLAGGLITDTQYF.

This clone was recorded only once. The rearrangement joins TRBV27 to TRBJ1-6; D is ambiguous. The germline V gene encodes CDR1 MNHEY and CDR2 SMNVEV (reference sequence). This CDR3 has 13 amino acids. V lost 7 bases to trimming and J lost 8 bases, with 12 bases between them. CDR3 region: CASTAGAYSPLHF. CDR3 bases: TGTGCCAGCACAGCAGGAGCGTATTCACCCCTCCACTTT.

The chain recombines TRBV6-2 or TRBV6-3 with TRBJ1-1, with a possible D match to TRBD1 (6 bases). From germline, CDR1 is MNHEY and CDR2 SVGEGT. Trimming stripped 6 bases from V and 3 bases from J, with 17 bases between. CDR3 length: 15 residues. The CDR3 DNA reads TGTGCCAGCAGCGCACAGGGTTGGGACGACACTGAAGCTTTCTTT. Translated: CASSAQGWDDTEAFF.

The V gene is TRBV7-2, the J gene TRBJ1-4, with D possibly being TRBD1 (6 bases). Germline V gene lookup returns CDR1 SGHTA and CDR2 FQGNSA. Trimming pared 5 bases from V and 7 bases from J, leaving 17 bases between. CDR3 length: 15 amino acids. The CDR3 DNA follows: TGTGCCAGCAGCCGCACAGGGTCTTCGGGTGAAAAACTGTTTTTT. It codes for CASSRTGSSGEKLFF.

This clone was seen just once. V gene TRBV5-5 combines with J gene TRBJ2-7; D is ambiguous. Trimming left V 0 bases short and J 2 bases short, with 6 bases between. The CDR3 length is 13 residues. The germline V gene has CDR1 SGHKS and CDR2 YYEKEE (reference sequence). CDR3 sequence reads: CASSLETPYEQYF. CDR3 in DNA: TGTGCCAGCAGCTTGGAGACACCCTACGAGCAGTACTTC.

The chain has TRBV3-1 (or the pseudogene TRBV3-2) and TRBJ1-2; no definite D call. CDR1 and CDR2 from the germline V gene are LGHDT and YNNKEL (reference sequence). The CDR3 consists of 15 residues. The V end was cut by 0 bases, the J end by 4 bases, with 12 bases between. In DNA, the CDR3 is TGTGCCAGCAGCCAAGATCGCGACAACGGCTATGGCTACACCTTC. As protein: CASSQDRDNGYGYTF.

This chain joins TRBV25-1 and TRBJ1-4, with D perhaps TRBD1 (6 bases). Germline V lookup: CDR1 MGHDK, CDR2 SYGVNS. This CDR3 is built from 16 residues. V was shortened by 3 bases and J by 7 bases, with 18 bases between the two germline ends. Written as DNA, the CDR3 is TGTGCCAGCAGTGAGGGTCTGACAGGACTGGCTGAAAAACTGTTTTTT. Translated: CASSEGLTGLAEKLFF.

The chain links TRBV2 to TRBJ1-2; no clear D gene. Trimming stripped 4 bases from V and 10 bases from J, with 10 bases between. The CDR3 contains 11 residues. Looked up from germline, CDR1 is SNHLY and CDR2 is FYNNEI. The chain's CDR3 is CASSGVKFYTF. The CDR3 coding sequence is TGTGCCAGCAGTGGGGTCAAATTCTACACCTTC.

This clone was detected once. The rearrangement links TRBV6-5 to TRBJ1-6; D not certain. V was shortened by 4 bases and J by 0 bases, with 10 bases between the two germline ends. Germline assignment: CDR1 MNHEY and CDR2 SVGAGI. The CDR3 length is 16 residues. The CDR3 bases are TGTGCCAGCAGTTCCCAGGACGGCTCCTATAATTCACCCCTCCACTTT. It encodes CASSSQDGSYNSPLHF.

The chain has TRBV19 and TRBJ1-6; 9 bases fit TRBD1. Per the germline V gene, CDR1 is LNHDA and CDR2 is SQIVND (reference sequence). J was trimmed by 1 base and V by 6 bases; bases with no gene match: 7. The CDR3 is 17 residues long. The CDR3 loop is CASSSGTGTSYNSPLHF. DNA of the CDR3: TGTGCCAGTAGCTCAGGGACAGGGACGTCCTATAATTCACCCCTCCACTTT. The full variable domain, in which reference TRBV19 and TRBJ1-6 provide the parts outside the CDR3, is DGGITQSPKYLFRKEGQNVTLSCEQNLNHDAMYWYRQDPGQGLRLIYYSQIVNDFQKGDIAEGYSVSREKKESFPLTVTSAQKNPTAFYLCASSSGTGTSYNSPLHFGNGTRLTVT.